This T cell receptor beta chain originates from a study of shared clonotypes between healthy human individuals. About the research overall: Contributing individuals were a couple of females and a few males aged 18 to 49.

Samples underwent the assay at deep level. TCRdb keeps only in-frame clones here, not all; method: immunoSEQ multiplex PCR. The repertoire has under 600,000 clones, about three quarters of them found once; the top ten carry approximately 13%. CDR1 is LGHNA, CDR2 YSLEER, per germline. Germline trimming cut 0 bases from V and 5 bases from J; bases unmatched to any gene: 8. The CDR3 spans 16 residues. The gene calls are TRBV4-3 and TRBJ2-3, with 7 nucleotides matching TRBD2. The TCR originated in a woman aged 40 to 55 in good health. Some clones in this sample may be carry-over from other donors' samples. Specimen: PBMCs. CDR3 protein: CASSQEGRADLDTQYF. DNA for the CDR3: TGCGCCAGCAGCCAAGAAGGGAGGGCGGACTTAGATACGCAGTATTTT.